This T cell receptor (beta chain) was sequenced for a study of blood T cell repertoires in COVID-19. Study summary: Collection of acute and convalescent COVID-19 samples took place in the United States, Italy and Spain.

From germline, CDR1 is MDHEN and CDR2 SYDVKM. This CDR3 contains 12 residues. With 8 bases removed from V and 9 bases from J, the gap between germline ends came to 14 bases. Authors' analysis steps: Cell counts per sample came from amplifying reference gene primers. Clones were read by immunoSEQ multiplex PCR, and TCRdb kept only the in-frame ones, dropping some. V, J and clone size were drawn from that table, and D and trimming were deduced from the DNA. The sample lists fewer than 95,000 clones, 90% occurring once. The sequencing sample was made of peripheral blood. The clonotype comes from a woman older than 75 with acute or convalescent COVID-19. This chain uses TRBV28 with TRBJ1-5; D remains ambiguous. The CDR3 sequence is CASGPGQGPQHF. CDR3 sequence (DNA): TGTGCCAGCGGGCCCGGCCAAGGGCCCCAGCATTTT.